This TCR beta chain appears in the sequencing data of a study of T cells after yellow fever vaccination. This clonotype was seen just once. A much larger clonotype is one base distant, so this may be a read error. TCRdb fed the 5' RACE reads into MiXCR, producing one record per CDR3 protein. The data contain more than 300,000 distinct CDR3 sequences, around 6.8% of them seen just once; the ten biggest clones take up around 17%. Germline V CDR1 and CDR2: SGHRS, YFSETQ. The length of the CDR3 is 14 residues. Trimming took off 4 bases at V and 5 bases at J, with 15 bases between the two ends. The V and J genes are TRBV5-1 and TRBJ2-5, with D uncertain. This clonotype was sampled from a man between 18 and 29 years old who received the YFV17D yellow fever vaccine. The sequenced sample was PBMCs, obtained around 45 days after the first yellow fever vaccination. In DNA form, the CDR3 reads TGCGCCAGCAGCCTAACGTCCCAGTGGGAGACCCAGTACTTC. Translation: CASSLTSQWETQYF.